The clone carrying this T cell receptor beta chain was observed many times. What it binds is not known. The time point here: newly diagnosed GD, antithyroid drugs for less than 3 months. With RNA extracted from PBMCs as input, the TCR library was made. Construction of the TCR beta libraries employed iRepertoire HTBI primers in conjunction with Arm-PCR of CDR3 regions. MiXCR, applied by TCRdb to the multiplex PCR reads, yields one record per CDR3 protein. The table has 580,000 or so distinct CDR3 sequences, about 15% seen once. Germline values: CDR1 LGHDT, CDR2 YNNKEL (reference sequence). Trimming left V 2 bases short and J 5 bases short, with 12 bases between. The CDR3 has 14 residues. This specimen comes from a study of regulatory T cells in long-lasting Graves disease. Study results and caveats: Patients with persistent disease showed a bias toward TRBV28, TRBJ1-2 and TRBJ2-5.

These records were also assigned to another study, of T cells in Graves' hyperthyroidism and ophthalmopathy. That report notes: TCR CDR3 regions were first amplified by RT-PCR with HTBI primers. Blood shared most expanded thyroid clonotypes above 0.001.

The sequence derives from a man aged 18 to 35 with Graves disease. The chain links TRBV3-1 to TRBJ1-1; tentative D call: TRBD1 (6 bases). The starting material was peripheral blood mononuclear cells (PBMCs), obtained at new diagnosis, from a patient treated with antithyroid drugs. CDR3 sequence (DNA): TGTGCCAGCAGCCAAAGGAACAGGGAGACTGAAGCTTTCTTT. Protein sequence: CASSQRNRETEAFF.